This T cell receptor (beta chain) comes out of a study of post-analysis software for immune sequencing data. Across the whole study: Some patients lacked subtype; others had relapsing-remitting, secondary progressive or progressive-relapsing disease.

The CDR3 loop spans 15 amino acids. Study outcomes and limitations: Same-batch preparations were strongly co-clustered by F measure. Diversity measured as normalized Chao1 was significantly lower in multiple sclerosis patients than in controls. Four or five TRBV segments were significantly more frequent in patients than in controls. TRBV5-6, TRBV5-1 and TRBV20-1 were among these segments.

Worth noting for this clonotype: Its cognate antigen is unknown.

Libraries were made from TCR beta cDNA, and they carried unique molecular identifiers. TCRdb processed the PCR reads anew with MiXCR; each CDR3 protein has one entry. Here the sample spans around 700,000 distinct CDR3 sequences, about 60% being singletons. The rearrangement links TRBV21-1 to TRBJ2-1; the table's D call TRBD1 went unverified against the DNA. TRBV21-1 is a recognized pseudogene. Sequencing used blood. The source of this sequence is a girl aged 2 to 10 with multiple sclerosis. CDR3 amino acids: CASLTGTGTINEQFF. The CDR3 DNA follows: TGTGCCAGCCTGACCGGGACAGGGACAATCAATGAGCAGTTCTTC.